This TCR beta chain was sequenced for a study of blood T cell repertoires in COVID-19. Turning to the study itself: Donors in the United States, Italy and Spain gave samples during acute or convalescent COVID-19. Sources were T cells, B-cell-depleted T cells, or PBMCs; the material itself was cDNA or gDNA.

The Seattle patients joined while their infection was active and were tracked longitudinally afterward. V lost 0 bases and J lost 0, with 8 bases in between. CDR1 and CDR2 (germline): MGHRA, YSYEKL. The CDR3 loop spans 15 amino acids. The authors' processing: Amplification of reference gene primers provided the estimated nucleated cell counts. This table comes from immunoSEQ multiplex PCR, and its TCRdb copy is limited to in-frame clones, with some not included. D and trimming come from the DNA, and the V and J calls and clone size come from that table. In the table there are roughly 500,000 clones, roughly 89% of which are singletons.

The sample consisted of peripheral blood. The J gene is TRBJ1-2, the V gene TRBV4-1, with D uncertain. The TCR sequence derives from a young man with COVID-19, enrolled during active disease. The CDR3: CASSQEWATNYGYTF. The CDR3 DNA reads TGCGCCAGCAGCCAAGAGTGGGCGACTAACTATGGCTACACCTTC.